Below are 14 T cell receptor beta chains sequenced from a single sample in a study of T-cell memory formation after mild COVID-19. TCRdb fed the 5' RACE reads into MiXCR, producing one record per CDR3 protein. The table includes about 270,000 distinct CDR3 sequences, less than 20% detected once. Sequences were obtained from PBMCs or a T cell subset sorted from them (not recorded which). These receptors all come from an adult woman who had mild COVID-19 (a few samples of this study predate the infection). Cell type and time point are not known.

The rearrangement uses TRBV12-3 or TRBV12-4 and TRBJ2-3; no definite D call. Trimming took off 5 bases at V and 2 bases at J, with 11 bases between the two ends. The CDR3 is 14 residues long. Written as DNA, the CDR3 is TGTGCCAGCAGTCGGACGGACCACACAGATACGCAGTATTTT. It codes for CASSRTDHTDTQYF.

The CDR3 DNA follows: TGTGCCAGCAGCCAAGGCCCGGGGAGCACAGATACGCAGTATTTT. It translates to CASSQGPGSTDTQYF. V and J are TRBV14 and TRBJ2-3, with a weak D call TRBD2 (5 bases). This CDR3 is built from 15 residues. In germline, CDR1 is SGHDN, CDR2 FVKESK. V shed 1 base and J shed 0 bases, with 8 bases lying between them.

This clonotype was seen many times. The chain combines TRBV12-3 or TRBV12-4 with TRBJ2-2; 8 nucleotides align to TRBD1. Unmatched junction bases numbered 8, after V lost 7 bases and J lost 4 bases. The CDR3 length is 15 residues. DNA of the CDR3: TGTGCCAGCAACATATATACAGGGGGCACCGGGGAGCTGTTTTTT. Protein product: CASNIYTGGTGELFF.

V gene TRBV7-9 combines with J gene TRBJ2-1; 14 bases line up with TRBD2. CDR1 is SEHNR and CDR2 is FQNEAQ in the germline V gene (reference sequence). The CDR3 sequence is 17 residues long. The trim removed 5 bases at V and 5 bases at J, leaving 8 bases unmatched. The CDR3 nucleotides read TGTGCCAGCAGCCCAATGGGACTAGCGGGGGTACACAATGAGCAGTTCTTC. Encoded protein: CASSPMGLAGVHNEQFF.

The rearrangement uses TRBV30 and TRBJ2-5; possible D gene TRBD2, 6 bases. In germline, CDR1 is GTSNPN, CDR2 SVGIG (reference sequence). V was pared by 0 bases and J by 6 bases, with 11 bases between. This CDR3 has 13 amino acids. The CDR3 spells CAWSVSGGKTQYF. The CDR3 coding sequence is TGTGCCTGGAGTGTATCGGGCGGGAAGACCCAGTACTTC. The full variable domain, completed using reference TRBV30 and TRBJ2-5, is SQTIHQWPATLVQPVGSPLSLECTVEGTSNPNLYWYRQAAGRGLQLLFYSVGIGQISSEVPQNLSASRPQDRQFILSSKKLLLSDSGFYLCAWSVSGGKTQYFGPGTRLLVL.

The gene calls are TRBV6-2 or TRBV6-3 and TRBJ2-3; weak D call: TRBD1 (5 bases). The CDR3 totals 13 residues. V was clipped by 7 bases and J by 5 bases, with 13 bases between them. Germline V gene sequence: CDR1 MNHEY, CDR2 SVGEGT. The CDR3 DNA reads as TGTGCCAGCAAGTTGGGGCTTGAAGATACGCAGTATTTT. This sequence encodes CASKLGLEDTQYF.

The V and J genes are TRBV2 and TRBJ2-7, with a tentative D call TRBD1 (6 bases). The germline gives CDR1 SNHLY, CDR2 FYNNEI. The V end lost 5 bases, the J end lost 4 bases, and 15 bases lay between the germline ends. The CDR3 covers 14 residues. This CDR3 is CASSPTGFSYEQYF. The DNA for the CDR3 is TGTGCCAGCAGTCCTACAGGGTTTAGTTACGAGCAGTACTTC.

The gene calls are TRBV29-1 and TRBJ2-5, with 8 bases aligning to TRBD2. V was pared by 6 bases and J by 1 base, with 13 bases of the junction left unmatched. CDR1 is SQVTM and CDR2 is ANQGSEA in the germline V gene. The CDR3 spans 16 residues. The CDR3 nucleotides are TGCAGCGTGGAACAAACGGGCAGCGGGGGCCAAGAGACCCAGTACTTC. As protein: CSVEQTGSGGQETQYF.

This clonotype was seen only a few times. The CDR3 protein is CAWDRGYEQYF. CDR3 in DNA: TGTGCCTGGGACAGGGGATACGAGCAGTACTTC. V gene TRBV30 combines with J gene TRBJ2-7, with 8 nucleotides matching TRBD1. Germline CDR1 is GTSNPN and CDR2 is SVGIG (reference sequence). This CDR3 spans 11 amino acids. V dropped 5 bases and J dropped 4; count of bases not matched to a gene: 1.

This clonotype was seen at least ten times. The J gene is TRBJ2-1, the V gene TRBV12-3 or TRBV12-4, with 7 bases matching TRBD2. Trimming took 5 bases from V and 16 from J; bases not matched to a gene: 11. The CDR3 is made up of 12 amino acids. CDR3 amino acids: CASSLDLGEGFF. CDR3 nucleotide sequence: TGTGCCAGCAGTCTAGACCTAGGGGAGGGATTCTTC.

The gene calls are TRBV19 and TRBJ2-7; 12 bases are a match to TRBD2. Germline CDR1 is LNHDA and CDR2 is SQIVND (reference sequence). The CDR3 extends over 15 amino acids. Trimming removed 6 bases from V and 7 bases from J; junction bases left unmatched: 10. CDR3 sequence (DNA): TGTGCCAGTAGACTTACGACTAGCGGGAGCCTTGAGCAGTACTTC. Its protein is CASRLTTSGSLEQYF.

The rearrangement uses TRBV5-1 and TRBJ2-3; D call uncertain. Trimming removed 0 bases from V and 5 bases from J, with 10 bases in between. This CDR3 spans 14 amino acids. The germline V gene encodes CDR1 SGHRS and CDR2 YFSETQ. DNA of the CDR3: TGCGCCAGCAGCTTGGAACAGTCCCAAGATACGCAGTATTTT. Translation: CASSLEQSQDTQYF.

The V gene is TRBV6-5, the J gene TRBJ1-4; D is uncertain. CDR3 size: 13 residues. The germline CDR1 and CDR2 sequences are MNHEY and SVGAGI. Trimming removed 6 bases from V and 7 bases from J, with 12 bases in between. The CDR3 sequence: CASSLSAFEKLFF. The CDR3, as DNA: TGTGCCAGCAGCCTCAGCGCGTTTGAAAAACTGTTTTTT.

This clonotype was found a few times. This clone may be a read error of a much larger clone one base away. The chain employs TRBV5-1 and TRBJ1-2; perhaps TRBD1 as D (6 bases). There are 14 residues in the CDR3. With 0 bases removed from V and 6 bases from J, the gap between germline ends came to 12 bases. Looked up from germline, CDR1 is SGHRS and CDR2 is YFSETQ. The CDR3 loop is CASSLGTAPHGYTF. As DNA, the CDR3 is TGCGCCAGCAGCTTGGGGACAGCACCCCATGGCTACACCTTC.